A single sample gave rise to the 20 T cell receptor beta chains below, sequenced in a study of metastatic and nonmetastatic thyroid tumors. No patient received treatment before thyroid surgery. TCRdb re-analyzed the PCR reads using MiXCR. This table has about 15,000 clones, roughly 31% appearing once. Sample: blood. The origin of the receptors is a female donor with papillary thyroid cancer or a benign thyroid nodule (not recorded which). Some clones in this sample may be carry-over from other donors' samples.

V and J are TRBV20-1 and TRBJ2-2; D is perhaps TRBD1 or TRBD2 (6 bases each). Germline CDR1 is DFQATT and CDR2 is SNEGSKA (reference sequence). The CDR3 loop spans 14 amino acids. V dropped 1 base and J dropped 2 bases, with 8 bases sitting between them. Here the CDR3 DNA reads TGCAGTGCTAGAGTCGGGGGCAACACCGGGGAGCTGTTTTTT. As protein: CSARVGGNTGELFF.

The genes are TRBV5-1 and TRBJ2-3, with D unresolved. CDR1 and CDR2 (germline): SGHRS, YFSETQ. The CDR3 sequence is 15 residues long. Trimming left V 7 bases short and J 8 bases short, with 23 bases between. CDR3 sequence: CASLLADEPSGTQYF. The CDR3 nucleotides are TGCGCCAGCCTGCTGGCCGACGAACCCTCGGGTACGCAGTATTTT.

This clone was observed many times. DNA of the CDR3: TGCGCCAGCAGCCAAGAGCCGGGACAGAACACTGAAGCTTTCTTT. This codes for CASSQEPGQNTEAFF. The V gene is TRBV4-1, the J gene TRBJ1-1; a weak D match, TRBD1 (6 bases). This CDR3 contains 15 residues. The germline V and J ends were trimmed by 0 bases and 1 base, with 9 bases remaining between them. CDR1 is MGHRA and CDR2 is YSYEKL in the germline V gene.

In its sample, this clone was seen a few times. J is TRBJ1-6 and V is TRBV10-3; no definite D call. Trimming removed 7 bases at V and 16 bases at J, with 23 bases between. The CDR3 spans 14 residues. Germline V CDR1 and CDR2: ENHRY, SYGVKD. Here the CDR3 DNA reads TGTGCCATCAAGCAGAACGTCTATAATTCAACACTCCACTTT. This codes for CAIKQNVYNSTLHF.

In this sample, this clone turned up once. V usage is TRBV20-1 and J usage is TRBJ2-3; 7 bases line up with TRBD2. The CDR3 is 15 amino acids. Per the germline V gene, CDR1 is DFQATT and CDR2 is SNEGSKA (reference sequence). The trim removed 5 bases at V and 2 bases at J, leaving 10 bases unmatched. In DNA form, the CDR3 reads TGCAGTGCTCCGCCTTCTAGCGGAATCACAGATACGCAGTATTTT. Translated: CSAPPSSGITDTQYF.

The sample holds a few counts of this clone. The chain is built from TRBV6-1 and TRBJ1-2; 7 nucleotides line up with TRBD1. The V and J ends lost 5 bases and 2 bases, in that order; junction bases with no gene match: 8. Germline values: CDR1 MNHNS, CDR2 SASEGT. CDR3 size: 15 residues. The DNA for the CDR3 is TGTGCCAGCAGTCAGGGGGGAGGGGGCAACTATGGCTACACCTTC. Its protein is CASSQGGGGNYGYTF.

The chain carries TRBV7-6 and TRBJ1-3; TRBD1 might be the D (6 bases). Germline lookup yields CDR1 SGHVS and CDR2 FNYEAQ. This CDR3 contains 16 residues. V lost 6 bases to trimming and J lost 0 bases, with 15 bases between them. The CDR3 region is CASSLGGLSSGNTIYF. CDR3 DNA: TGTGCCAGCAGTTTGGGGGGGCTTAGCTCTGGAAACACCATATATTTT.

This clone was detected a few times. The chain couples TRBV28 to TRBJ1-4; D unresolved. The CDR3 consists of 11 residues. Germline V gene sequence: CDR1 MDHEN, CDR2 SYDVKM. The V end lost 9 bases, the J end lost 5 bases, and 7 bases lay between the germline ends. The CDR3 DNA reads TGTGCCAGAGGGAAGAATGAAAAACTGTTTTTT. It is translated as CARGKNEKLFF.

This clone has just one count. One junction end disagrees with the germline gene, perhaps due to a read error. The chain combines TRBV7-3 with TRBJ2-1, with TRBD1 matching 8 bases. Germline values: CDR1 SGHTA, CDR2 FQGTGA. The CDR3 has 13 residues. For the CDR3, the DNA is TGTGCCAGCAGCCCAGGACAGGGTAATGAGCAGTTATTC. Amino acid sequence: CASSPGQGNEQLF.

In this sample, this clone is medium-sized. The chain joins TRBV7-2 to TRBJ2-6; the D is unclear. This CDR3 has 12 residues. CDR1 SGHTA and CDR2 FQGNSA come from the germline V gene. The V end was cut by 5 bases, the J end by 4 bases, with 3 bases between. Here the CDR3 DNA reads TGTGCCAGCAGCCCGGGGGCCAACGTCCTGACTTTC. Translation: CASSPGANVLTF.

This clone was seen many times. This chain uses TRBV28 with TRBJ2-7; either TRBD1 or TRBD2 may fit D (6 bases each). The germline V gene encodes CDR1 MDHEN and CDR2 SYDVKM. Trimming stripped 3 bases from V and 4 bases from J, with 16 bases between. The CDR3 is 15 residues long. In DNA form, the CDR3 reads TGTGCCAGCAGTTTCCCGGTGGGGGGCGCGTACGAGCAGTACTTC. It yields the protein CASSFPVGGAYEQYF.

The sample holds a few counts of this clone. The CDR3 is CATSDSSYEQYF. The CDR3 DNA is TGTGCCACCAGTGACAGCTCCTACGAGCAGTACTTC. The rearrangement links TRBV24-1 to TRBJ2-7, with D unclear. The V end was cut by 4 bases, the J end by 0 bases, with 3 bases between. The CDR3 consists of 12 residues. Per the germline V gene, CDR1 is KGHDR and CDR2 is SFDVKD.

The V gene is TRBV2, the J gene TRBJ1-1; D not certain. Germline CDR1 and CDR2: SNHLY and FYNNEI. The CDR3 has 13 amino acids. V was trimmed by 1 base and J by 4 bases, leaving 7 bases between them. CDR3 residues: CASSEETGTEAFF. The CDR3 DNA reads as TGTGCCAGCAGTGAAGAGACTGGCACTGAAGCTTTCTTT.

This clone has a count of ten or more. The chain uses TRBV11-2 and TRBJ2-2, with no clear D. Trimming took off 1 base at V and 7 bases at J, with 4 bases between the two ends. The germline CDR1 and CDR2 sequences are SGHAT and FQNNGV. The CDR3 loop spans 12 amino acids. CDR3 in amino acids: CASSLGDGELFF. The CDR3 coding sequence is TGTGCCAGCAGCTTAGGAGACGGGGAGCTGTTTTTT.

Relative to its sample, this clone is medium-sized. The chain recombines TRBV5-1 with TRBJ1-3, with 8 bases aligning to TRBD1. The CDR3 is 16 amino acids. CDR1 is SGHRS, CDR2 YFSETQ, per germline. V was clipped by 4 bases and J by 3 bases; unmatched bases: 9. CDR3 region: CASSPTGGSLGNTIYF. CDR3 in DNA: TGCGCCAGCAGCCCTACAGGGGGTAGCCTTGGAAACACCATATATTTT.

The chain couples TRBV5-1 to TRBJ2-2; D possibly corresponds to TRBD2 (5 bases). The CDR3 covers 16 residues. V was trimmed by 0 bases and J by 4 bases, leaving 13 bases between them. The germline CDR1 and CDR2 sequences are SGHRS and YFSETQ. In DNA form, the CDR3 reads TGCGCCAGCAGCTTGGCCGCTGGAGGCATCACCGGGGAGCTGTTTTTT. It specifies CASSLAAGGITGELFF.

This clone has just a few counts. The rearrangement uses TRBV2 and TRBJ2-2; D uncertain. V was shortened by 7 bases and J by 6 bases, with 18 bases between the two germline ends. The germline gives CDR1 SNHLY, CDR2 FYNNEI. This CDR3 comprises 15 residues. The CDR3 sequence is CASTGVGFLPGELFF. DNA for the CDR3: TGTGCCAGCACGGGCGTAGGTTTCCTGCCCGGGGAGCTGTTTTTT.

This clone showed up many times. The chain links TRBV29-1 to TRBJ2-1; D may match TRBD1 or TRBD2 (5 bases each). V was shortened by 4 bases and J by 2 bases, with 9 bases between the two germline ends. This CDR3 region has 13 residues. Germline V gene lookup returns CDR1 SQVTM and CDR2 ANQGSEA. The CDR3 DNA reads TGCAGCGTTGCCAGGGACCCCTACAATGAGCAGTTCTTC. Translation gives CSVARDPYNEQFF.

In this sample, this clone turned up a few times. The rearrangement joins TRBV2 to TRBJ2-7; D possibly corresponds to TRBD1 (5 bases). Germline-derived CDR1 and CDR2 are SNHLY and FYNNEI. CDR3 length: 14 residues. V lost 9 bases to trimming and J lost 3 bases, with 18 bases between them. The CDR3 here is CARNIHRFFYEQYF. The DNA of the CDR3 is TGTGCCAGAAATATTCACAGGTTCTTCTACGAGCAGTACTTC.

The chain is built from TRBV2 and TRBJ2-7, with D perhaps matching TRBD2 (5 bases). The CDR3 contains 12 residues. The germline V gene encodes CDR1 SNHLY and CDR2 FYNNEI. Deletions cut 5 bases from V and 5 bases from J, with 10 bases between. The DNA for the CDR3 is TGTGCCAGCAGTAGTACTAGTAACGAGCAGTACTTC. Its translation is CASSSTSNEQYF.